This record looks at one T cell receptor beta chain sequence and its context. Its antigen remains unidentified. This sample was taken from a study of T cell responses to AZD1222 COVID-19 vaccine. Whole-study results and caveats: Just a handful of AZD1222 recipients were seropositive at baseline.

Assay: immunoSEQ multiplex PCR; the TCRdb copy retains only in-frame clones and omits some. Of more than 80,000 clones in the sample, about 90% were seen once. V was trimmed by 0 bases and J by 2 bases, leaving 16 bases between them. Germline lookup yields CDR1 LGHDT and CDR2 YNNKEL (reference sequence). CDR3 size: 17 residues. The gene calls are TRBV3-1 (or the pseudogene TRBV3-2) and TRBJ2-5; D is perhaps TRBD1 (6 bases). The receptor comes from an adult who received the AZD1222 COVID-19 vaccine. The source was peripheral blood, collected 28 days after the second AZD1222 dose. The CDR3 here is CASSQEGAGREQETQYF. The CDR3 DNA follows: TGTGCCAGCAGCCAAGAGGGGGCTGGCAGGGAACAAGAGACCCAGTACTTC.